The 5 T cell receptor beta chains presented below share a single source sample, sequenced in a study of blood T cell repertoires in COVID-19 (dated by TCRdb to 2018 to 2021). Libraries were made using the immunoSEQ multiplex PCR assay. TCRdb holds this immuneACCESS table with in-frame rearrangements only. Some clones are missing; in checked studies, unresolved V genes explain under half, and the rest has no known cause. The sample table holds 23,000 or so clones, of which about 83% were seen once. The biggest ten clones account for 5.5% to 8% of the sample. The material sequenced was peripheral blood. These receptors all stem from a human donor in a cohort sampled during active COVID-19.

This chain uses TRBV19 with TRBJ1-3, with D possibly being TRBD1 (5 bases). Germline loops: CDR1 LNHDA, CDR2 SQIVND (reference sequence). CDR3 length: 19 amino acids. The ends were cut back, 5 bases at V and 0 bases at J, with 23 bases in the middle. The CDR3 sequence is CASSLLMKGISSSGNTIYF. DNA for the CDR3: TGTGCCAGTAGTTTGCTTATGAAGGGGATTTCTTCCTCTGGAAACACCATATATTTT.

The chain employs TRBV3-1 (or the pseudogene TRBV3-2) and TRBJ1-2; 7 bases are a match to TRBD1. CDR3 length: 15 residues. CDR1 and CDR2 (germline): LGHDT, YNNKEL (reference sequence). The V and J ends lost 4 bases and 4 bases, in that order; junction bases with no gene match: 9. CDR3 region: CASSPYRGIGYGYTF. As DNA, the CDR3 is TGTGCCAGCAGCCCTTACAGGGGTATAGGCTATGGCTACACCTTC.

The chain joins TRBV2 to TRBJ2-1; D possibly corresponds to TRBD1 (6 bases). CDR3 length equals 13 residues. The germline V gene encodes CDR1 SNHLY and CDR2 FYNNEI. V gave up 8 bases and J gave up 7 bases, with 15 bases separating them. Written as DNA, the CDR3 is TGTGCCAGCGAACAATTCAGGGGTAATGAGCAGTTCTTC. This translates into CASEQFRGNEQFF.

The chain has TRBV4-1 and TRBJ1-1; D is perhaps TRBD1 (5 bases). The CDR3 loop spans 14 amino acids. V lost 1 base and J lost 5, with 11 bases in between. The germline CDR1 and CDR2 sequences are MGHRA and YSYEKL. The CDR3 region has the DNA TGCGCCAGCAGCCAAGCCCCGGGGGAAACTGAAGCTTTCTTT. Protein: CASSQAPGETEAFF.

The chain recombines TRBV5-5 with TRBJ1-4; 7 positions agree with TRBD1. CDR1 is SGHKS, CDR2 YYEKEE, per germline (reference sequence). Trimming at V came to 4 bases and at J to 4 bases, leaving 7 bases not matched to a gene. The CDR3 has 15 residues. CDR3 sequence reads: CASSAYRDSNEKLFF. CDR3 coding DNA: TGTGCCAGCAGCGCTTACCGGGACAGTAATGAAAAACTGTTTTTT.